The 27 T cell receptor beta chains below were found in one sample sequenced in a study of T cell responses to AZD1222 COVID-19 vaccine. TCRdb's copy holds only in-frame clones and misses some; the assay was immunoSEQ multiplex PCR. Seen here are about 140,000 clones, roughly 91% observed once, and the top ten hold 5.1%. This specimen was peripheral blood, taken on day 0 of AZD1222 vaccination. Every receptor here comes from an adult in good health.

The gene calls are TRBV18 and TRBJ1-6; D not resolved. The germline V gene encodes CDR1 KGHSH and CDR2 LQKENI. The CDR3 contains 13 residues. Trimming took 3 bases from V and 10 from J, leaving 10 bases between them. The CDR3 loop is CASSPTDPSPLHF. The CDR3 DNA follows: TGTGCCAGCTCACCCACTGACCCCTCACCCCTCCACTTT.

This clone has a single count. The chain uses TRBV29-1 and TRBJ2-3; 8 nucleotides align to TRBD1. The CDR3 covers 16 residues. The ends lost 4 bases at V and 1 base at J; junction bases unmatched: 10. Germline values: CDR1 SQVTM, CDR2 ANQGSEA. CDR3 region: CSVGGAPTGGTDTQYF. The CDR3 coding sequence is TGCAGCGTTGGAGGGGCCCCGACAGGGGGCACAGATACGCAGTATTTT.

V is TRBV5-4 and J is TRBJ1-2, with D unclear. Germline V gives CDR1 SGHNT, CDR2 YYREEE (reference sequence). V was cut by 4 bases and J by 2 bases, with 12 bases left in between. The CDR3 has 14 residues. CDR3: CASSMEGGNYGYTF. The CDR3 nucleotides are TGTGCCAGCAGCATGGAGGGAGGGAACTATGGCTACACCTTC.

This clone was found once. This chain joins TRBV18 and TRBJ2-3; D is unclear. The CDR3 spans 15 residues. Germline V gene sequence: CDR1 KGHSH, CDR2 LQKENI. The V end was cut by 0 bases, the J end by 0 bases, with 7 bases between. DNA for the CDR3: TGTGCCAGCTCACCACCTTCCCCTAGCACAGATACGCAGTATTTT. It encodes CASSPPSPSTDTQYF. The full variable domain, its missing parts supplied by reference TRBV18 and TRBJ2-3, is NAGVMQNPRHLVRRRGQEARLRCSPMKGHSHVYWYRQLPEEGLKFMVYLQKENIIDESGMPKERFSAEFPKEGPSILRIQQVVRGDSAAYFCASSPPSPSTDTQYFGPGTRLTVL.

This chain connects TRBV6-5 to TRBJ2-7; TRBD2 matches 8 bases. Germline CDR1 and CDR2: MNHEY and SVGAGI. This CDR3 is built from 14 residues. V was clipped by 7 bases and J by 0 bases; unmatched bases: 5. The CDR3 DNA follows: TGTGCCAGCACCGAGAGCGGGAGCTCCTACGAGCAGTACTTC. Its translation is CASTESGSSYEQYF.

The chain couples TRBV7-2 to TRBJ2-1; no firm D call. The CDR3 has 15 amino acids. V was pared by 1 base and J by 2 bases, with 9 bases between. Germline-derived CDR1 and CDR2 are SGHTA and FQGNSA. CDR3 coding DNA: TGTGCCAGCAGCTTAGTAGCAGATGCCTACAATGAGCAGTTCTTC. Translation gives CASSLVADAYNEQFF.

J is TRBJ2-1 and V is TRBV5-3, with D tentatively TRBD2 (6 bases). TRBV5-3 carries the ORF label, with uncertain function. The CDR3 is made up of 16 amino acids. V was clipped by 5 bases and J by 4 bases, with 19 bases between them. The CDR3 DNA follows: TGTGCCAGAAGGAAAATTAGTTGGGCGGGGTACAATGAGCAGTTCTTC. This sequence encodes CARRKISWAGYNEQFF.

This chain joins TRBV11-2 and TRBJ2-3, with D unresolved. CDR1 and CDR2 (germline): SGHAT, FQNNGV. Trimming pared 4 bases from V and 5 bases from J, leaving 13 bases between. The CDR3 runs to 14 residues. Here the CDR3 reads CASSSQSGLDTQYF. For the CDR3, the DNA is TGTGCCAGCAGCTCCCAGAGTGGTTTAGATACGCAGTATTTT.

This rearrangement joins TRBV11-2 to TRBJ2-7, with TRBD2 matching 10 bases. V shed 1 base and J 5 bases; nucleotides not matched to a gene: 8. The CDR3 consists of 16 residues. The germline V gene encodes CDR1 SGHAT and CDR2 FQNNGV. CDR3 nucleotide sequence: TGTGCCAGCAGCTTAGCGTCTAGCGGGGGTGGGAACGAGCAGTACTTC. It is translated as CASSLASSGGGNEQYF.

The V call is TRBV5-8, the J call TRBJ1-2, with D hard to call. Deletions cut 1 base from V and 8 bases from J, with 12 bases between. The CDR3 covers 13 residues. CDR1 SGHTS and CDR2 YDEGEE come from the germline V gene. As DNA, the CDR3 is TGTGCCAGCAGCTTGAAGGACGAAAGGGGCTACACCTTC. Translating it yields CASSLKDERGYTF.

V usage is TRBV27 and J usage is TRBJ2-4, with D unresolved. Trimming removed 6 bases at V and 2 bases at J, with 8 bases between. The CDR3 loop spans 13 amino acids. Germline-derived CDR1 and CDR2 are MNHEY and SMNVEV (reference sequence). The CDR3 sequence: CASSASTKNIQYF. DNA of the CDR3: TGTGCCAGCAGCGCCTCTACCAAAAACATTCAGTACTTC.

This chain uses TRBV27 with TRBJ2-7; TRBD2 might be the D (5 bases). Trimming stripped 3 bases from V and 6 bases from J, with 6 bases between. In germline, CDR1 is MNHEY, CDR2 SMNVEV (reference sequence). This CDR3 region has 11 residues. CDR3 sequence: CASSFGSEQYF. In nucleotides, the CDR3 is TGTGCCAGCAGTTTTGGGAGCGAGCAGTACTTC.

This rearrangement joins TRBV7-2 to TRBJ2-3; D possibly corresponds to TRBD1 (5 bases). V lost 2 bases to trimming and J lost 6 bases, with 15 bases between them. The CDR3 sequence is 15 residues long. CDR1 is SGHTA, CDR2 FQGNSA, per germline. The CDR3 DNA reads as TGTGCCAGCAGCTTAAGCGTAACAGGTGGGGATACGCAGTATTTT. It codes for CASSLSVTGGDTQYF.

J is TRBJ2-4 and V is TRBV5-5; D is perhaps TRBD1 (6 bases). This CDR3 has 14 amino acids. The germline V gene has CDR1 SGHKS and CDR2 YYEKEE (reference sequence). V was shortened by 0 bases and J by 8 bases, with 12 bases between the two germline ends. CDR3 in DNA: TGTGCCAGCAGCTTGGGGGCAGGGGTGGACATTCAGTACTTC. Protein product: CASSLGAGVDIQYF.

V gene TRBV7-2 combines with J gene TRBJ1-2; TRBD1 agrees at 8 bases. Per the germline V gene, CDR1 is SGHTA and CDR2 is FQGNSA. CDR3 size: 15 residues. Losses at the gene ends were 5 bases for V and 8 bases for J; bases not matched to a gene: 13. The CDR3 region has the DNA TGTGCCAGCAGCCCCTCAGGGCAGGGGGCTTGGGGCTACACCTTC. It is translated as CASSPSGQGAWGYTF.

The V and J genes are TRBV7-2 and TRBJ1-2, with D possibly being TRBD1 (5 bases). V lost 5 bases and J 2 bases, leaving 9 bases between the germline ends. The CDR3 runs 13 residues. The germline gives CDR1 SGHTA, CDR2 FQGNSA. DNA of the CDR3: TGTGCCAGCAGCGAGGGACGGAACTATGGCTACACCTTC. Translation gives CASSEGRNYGYTF.

This chain uses TRBV7-2 with TRBJ2-5; weak D call: TRBD1 (6 bases). CDR1 and CDR2 (germline): SGHTA, FQGNSA. The CDR3 extends over 13 amino acids. Deletions cut 3 bases from V and 4 bases from J, with 9 bases between. The CDR3 region is CASSFTGLETQYF. The DNA of the CDR3 is TGTGCCAGCAGCTTTACAGGGTTAGAGACCCAGTACTTC.

V usage is TRBV19 and J usage is TRBJ2-3; a possible D gene is TRBD1 (5 bases). The CDR3 extends over 14 amino acids. Trimming pared 5 bases from V and 4 bases from J, leaving 13 bases between. CDR1 LNHDA and CDR2 SQIVND come from the germline V gene (reference sequence). The CDR3 coding sequence is TGTGCCAGTAGTCTAGTTAGGGGCGCAGATACGCAGTATTTT. Amino acid sequence: CASSLVRGADTQYF.

V and J are TRBV11-3 and TRBJ2-3; TRBD2 agrees at 8 bases. CDR1 and CDR2 from the germline V gene are SGHNT and YENEEA. Trimming took 5 bases from V and 14 from J; bases not matched to a gene: 9. The length of the CDR3 is 12 residues. This CDR3 is CASSTAGLELYF. The CDR3 DNA sequence: TGTGCCAGCAGCACGGCGGGACTAGAACTGTATTTT.

The V call is TRBV7-9, the J call TRBJ2-5; D not certain. The germline V gene has CDR1 SEHNR and CDR2 FQNEAQ (reference sequence). Trimming shortened V by 5 bases and J by 2 bases, and 3 bases separated the two germline ends. This CDR3 is built from 11 residues. For the CDR3, the DNA is TGTGCCAGCAGCCTACAAGAGACCCAGTACTTC. Residues: CASSLQETQYF.

The V and J genes are TRBV2 and TRBJ2-7; D unresolved. Germline V gives CDR1 SNHLY, CDR2 FYNNEI. Trimming shortened V by 0 bases and J by 3 bases, and 3 bases separated the two germline ends. There are 12 residues in the CDR3. In DNA form, the CDR3 reads TGTGCCAGCAGTGAAGCCAGCTACGAGCAGTACTTC. Its protein is CASSEASYEQYF.

The chain couples TRBV6-2 or TRBV6-3 to TRBJ2-5, with 7 positions matching TRBD1. After removal of 6 bases from V and 5 bases from J, the junction contained 6 bases not matched to a gene. Germline V lookup: CDR1 MNHEY, CDR2 SVGEGT. This CDR3 contains 13 residues. DNA of the CDR3: TGTGCCAGCAGCTCCGACAGGGTTGAGACCCAGTACTTC. Translating gives CASSSDRVETQYF.

A few counts support this clone. The genes are TRBV5-6 and TRBJ2-7, with 9 bases lining up with TRBD1. J gave up 2 bases and V 3 bases, and 6 bases lay outside the gene matches. The CDR3 sequence is 15 residues long. Per the germline V gene, CDR1 is SGHDT and CDR2 is YYEEEE. The CDR3 sequence is CASSSTGQGTYEQYF. As DNA, the CDR3 is TGTGCCAGCAGCTCAACGGGACAGGGTACCTACGAGCAGTACTTC. Using reference TRBV5-6 and TRBJ2-7 for the parts outside the CDR3, the full variable domain is DAGVTQSPTHLIKTRGQQVTLRCSPKSGHDTVSWYQQALGQGPQFIFQYYEEEERQRGNFPDRFSGHQFPNYSSELNVNALLLGDSALYLCASSSTGQGTYEQYFGPGTRLTVT.

This chain connects TRBV10-3 to TRBJ2-5, with D unclear. There are 15 residues in the CDR3. The germline CDR1 and CDR2 sequences are ENHRY and SYGVKD. Trimming stripped 4 bases from V and 1 base from J, with 13 bases between. The CDR3 region is CAISVGRGTQETQYF. The DNA for the CDR3 is TGTGCCATCAGTGTCGGCAGAGGTACCCAAGAGACCCAGTACTTC.

DNA of the CDR3: TGTGCCAGCAGTGCGCCGGGACCACAAGAGACCCAGTACTTC. The encoded protein is CASSAPGPQETQYF. The V call is TRBV25-1, the J call TRBJ2-5; D possibly uses TRBD1 or TRBD2 (5 bases each). The germline gives CDR1 MGHDK, CDR2 SYGVNS. The length of the CDR3 is 14 residues. Trimming shortened V by 4 bases and J by 2 bases, and 11 bases separated the two germline ends.

The chain combines TRBV4-1 with TRBJ2-7; 8 nucleotides match TRBD2. The germline CDR1 and CDR2 sequences are MGHRA and YSYEKL. This CDR3 is built from 14 residues. J lost 1 base, V lost 5 bases, and 4 bases had no gene match. CDR3 in DNA: TGCGCCAGCAGCACGATAGCGGGATCCTACGAGCAGTACTTC. It specifies CASSTIAGSYEQYF.

The chain employs TRBV7-2 and TRBJ2-5, with 8 bases lining up with TRBD2. J lost 2 bases, V lost 9 bases, and 8 bases had no gene match. The CDR3 runs 14 residues. In germline, CDR1 is SGHTA, CDR2 FQGNSA. The CDR3 nucleotides read TGTGCCAGGACGAATGTAGCGGGGCAAGAGACCCAGTACTTC. Amino acid sequence: CARTNVAGQETQYF.